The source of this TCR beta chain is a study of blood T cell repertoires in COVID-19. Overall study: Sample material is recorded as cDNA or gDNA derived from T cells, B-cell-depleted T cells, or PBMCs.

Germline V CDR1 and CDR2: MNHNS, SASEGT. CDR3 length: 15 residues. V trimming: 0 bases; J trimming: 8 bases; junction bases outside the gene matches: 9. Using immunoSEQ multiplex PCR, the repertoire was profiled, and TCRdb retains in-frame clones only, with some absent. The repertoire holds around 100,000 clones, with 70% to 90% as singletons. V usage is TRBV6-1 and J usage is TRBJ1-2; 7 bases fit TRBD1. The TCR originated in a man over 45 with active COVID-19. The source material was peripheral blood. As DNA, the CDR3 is TGTGCCAGCAGTGAAGCGACCGGACAGGTCTCAGGCTACACCTTC. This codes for CASSEATGQVSGYTF.